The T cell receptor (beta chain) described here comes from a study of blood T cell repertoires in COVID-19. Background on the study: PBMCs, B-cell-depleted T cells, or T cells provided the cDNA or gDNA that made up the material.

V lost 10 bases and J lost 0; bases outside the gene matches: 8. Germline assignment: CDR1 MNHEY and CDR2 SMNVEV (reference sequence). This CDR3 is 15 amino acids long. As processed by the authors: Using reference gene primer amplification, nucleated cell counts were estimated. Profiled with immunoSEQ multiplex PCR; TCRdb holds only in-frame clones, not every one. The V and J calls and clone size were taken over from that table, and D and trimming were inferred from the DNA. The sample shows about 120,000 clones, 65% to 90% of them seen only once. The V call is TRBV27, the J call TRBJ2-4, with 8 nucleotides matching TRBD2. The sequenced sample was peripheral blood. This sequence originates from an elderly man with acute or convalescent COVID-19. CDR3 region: CATTGGVIAKNIQYF. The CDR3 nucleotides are TGTGCCACCACCGGGGGGGTCATAGCCAAAAACATTCAGTACTTC.